Each of the 24 T cell receptor beta chains below was sequenced from the same sample in a study of shared clonotypes between healthy human individuals. The assay was immunoSEQ multiplex PCR, and TCRdb's table has in-frame clones only and misses some. The table includes about 1.4 million clones, roughly 96% detected once. Sequencing used naive CD4+ T cells sorted from blood. Noted subset: CD45RA+ positively selected. Every receptor here comes from a man aged 25-45 years in good health.

The CDR3 DNA follows: TGTGCCAGCAGCTTAGCCCCCACTAGCGGCCGCCTCTACGAGCAGTACTTC. Its protein product is CASSLAPTSGRLYEQYF. This rearrangement joins TRBV7-2 to TRBJ2-7; 8 positions agree with TRBD2. Germline trimming cut 0 bases from V and 3 bases from J; bases unmatched to any gene: 10. The germline CDR1 and CDR2 sequences are SGHTA and FQGNSA. This CDR3 is 17 amino acids long.

The genes are TRBV5-1 and TRBJ1-2, with a tentative D call TRBD1 (5 bases). V was clipped by 1 base and J by 4 bases, with 17 bases between them. The CDR3 totals 16 residues. Germline values: CDR1 SGHRS, CDR2 YFSETQ. The CDR3 protein is CASSLSINRFGYGYTF. CDR3 in DNA: TGCGCCAGCAGCTTGTCAATCAACAGGTTCGGCTATGGCTACACCTTC.

This chain joins TRBV6-6 and TRBJ1-5; D gene uncertain. Trimming took off 0 bases at V and 2 bases at J, with 11 bases between the two ends. CDR1 MNHNY and CDR2 SVGAGI come from the germline V gene (reference sequence). The CDR3 has 16 residues. The DNA of the CDR3 is TGTGCCAGCAGTTACTCGGCCGGGTATGGCAATCAGCCCCAGCATTTT. It encodes CASSYSAGYGNQPQHF.

The chain employs TRBV19 and TRBJ2-3, with D possibly called TRBD1 or TRBD2 (6 bases each). This CDR3 comprises 15 residues. Trimming took 8 bases from V and 1 from J, leaving 16 bases between them. Looked up from germline, CDR1 is LNHDA and CDR2 is SQIVND (reference sequence). For the CDR3, the DNA is TGTGCCAGTGGGGGCGGGACGGGAGGCACAGATACGCAGTATTTT. Protein product: CASGGGTGGTDTQYF.

The chain uses TRBV4-3 and TRBJ2-7; 7 nucleotides match TRBD2. The V gene's germline CDR1 is LGHNA and CDR2 YSLEER. The CDR3 is 15 amino acids. Germline trimming cut 0 bases from V and 7 bases from J; bases unmatched to any gene: 9. CDR3 DNA sequence: TGCGCCAGCAGCCAAGATTGGACTAGGGGTAGGGAGCAGTACTTC. Its translation: CASSQDWTRGREQYF.

The V call is TRBV6-1, the J call TRBJ2-1; 9 bases match TRBD2. Trimming removed 3 bases from V and 6 bases from J; junction bases left unmatched: 15. The germline V gene encodes CDR1 MNHNS and CDR2 SASEGT. The CDR3 length is 18 residues. The CDR3 DNA follows: TGTGCCAGCAGTGAGCAGCCAATTATAGCGGGAGTAAGCAATGAGCAGTTCTTC. It translates to CASSEQPIIAGVSNEQFF.

This chain uses TRBV4-3 with TRBJ1-1; the D is unclear. Germline loops: CDR1 LGHNA, CDR2 YSLEER. The CDR3 loop spans 15 amino acids. The V gene lost 0 bases and the J gene lost 4 bases, with 12 bases spanning the gap. The CDR3 loop reads CASSQEERESTEAFF. The CDR3 DNA sequence: TGCGCCAGCAGCCAAGAGGAGAGAGAGAGCACTGAAGCTTTCTTT.

In the case of this clone: The sample carries other DNA sequences with the same CDR3. The V call is TRBV20-1, the J call TRBJ1-2; 7 nucleotides align to TRBD1. Trimming cost V 2 bases and J 6 bases; bases outside gene matches: 0. Germline CDR1 reads DFQATT; CDR2 reads SNEGSKA (reference sequence). The CDR3 has 11 residues. As DNA, the CDR3 is TGCAGTGCTAGAACAGGGGATGGCTACACCTTC. It codes for CSARTGDGYTF.

This clone was counted once. The genes are TRBV25-1 and TRBJ2-7; no reliable D call. Germline V gene data show CDR1 as MGHDK and CDR2 as SYGVNS. This CDR3 has 14 residues. Between the trimmed V and J ends, which lost 0 bases and 2 bases, there was a span of 8 bases. CDR3 DNA: TGTGCCAGCAGTGAATACTCCAGACCCTACGAGCAGTACTTC. Translating it yields CASSEYSRPYEQYF.

This chain links TRBV5-1 with TRBJ2-1; no firm D call. The length of the CDR3 is 15 residues. The germline CDR1 and CDR2 sequences are SGHRS and YFSETQ. The V end lost 3 bases, the J end lost 5 bases, and 15 bases lay between the germline ends. CDR3 residues: CASSSDRPPHNEQFF. CDR3 nucleotides: TGCGCCAGCAGCTCGGACCGGCCGCCCCACAATGAGCAGTTCTTC.

This chain links TRBV28 with TRBJ2-3, with 10 bases identical to TRBD1. The V gene end was trimmed by 9 bases and the J gene end by 2 bases; junction bases not matched to a gene: 11. CDR1 MDHEN and CDR2 SYDVKM come from the germline V gene. The length of the CDR3 is 16 residues. CDR3 residues: CASLSGTGVITDTQYF. The CDR3 region has the DNA TGTGCCAGTCTCTCGGGGACAGGGGTGATCACAGATACGCAGTATTTT. The complete variable domain, with remaining parts taken from reference TRBV28 and TRBJ2-3, reads DVKVTQSSRYLVKRTGEKVFLECVQDMDHENMFWYRQDPGLGLRLIYFSYDVKMKEKGDIPEGYSVSREKKERFSLILESASTNQTSMYLCASLSGTGVITDTQYFGPGTRLTVL.

This clone was counted a few times. The rearrangement uses TRBV18 and TRBJ2-1; 7 bases map to TRBD2. CDR1 KGHSH and CDR2 LQKENI come from the germline V gene. The length of the CDR3 is 15 residues. V shed 2 bases, J shed 2 bases, and the junction held 3 bases outside the gene matches. CDR3 DNA: TGTGCCAGCTCACCATACACTAGCGCCTACAATGAGCAGTTCTTC. Protein sequence: CASSPYTSAYNEQFF.

The V and J genes are TRBV27 and TRBJ2-1, with 11 bases fitting TRBD2. The CDR3 loop spans 17 amino acids. Germline lookup yields CDR1 MNHEY and CDR2 SMNVEV (reference sequence). The trim removed 0 bases at V and 8 bases at J, leaving 9 bases unmatched. The CDR3 is CASSLSDSSGRRYEQFF. CDR3 in DNA: TGTGCCAGCAGTTTATCCGACTCTAGCGGGAGGAGGTATGAGCAGTTCTTC.

In the case of this clone: Distinct nucleotide sequences in the sample also encode this CDR3. The chain joins TRBV5-1 to TRBJ1-3; D is ambiguous. Germline lookup yields CDR1 SGHRS and CDR2 YFSETQ. V dropped 3 bases and J dropped 1 base, with 5 bases sitting between them. This CDR3 is 13 amino acids long. The CDR3 region has the DNA TGCGCCAGCAGCTCGGGATCTGGAAACACCATATATTTT. Protein product: CASSSGSGNTIYF. The full variable domain, completed using reference TRBV5-1 and TRBJ1-3, is KAGVTQTPRYLIKTRGQQVTLSCSPISGHRSVSWYQQTPGQGLQFLFEYFSETQRNKGNFPGRFSGRQFSNSRSEMNVSTLELGDSALYLCASSSGSGNTIYFGEGSWLTVV.

Worth noting for this clone: Other DNA sequences from this sample encode an identical CDR3 as well. The V gene is TRBV7-9, the J gene TRBJ1-4; D might be TRBD1 (6 bases). The germline gives CDR1 SEHNR, CDR2 FQNEAQ (reference sequence). Trimming pared 5 bases from V and 4 bases from J, leaving 8 bases between. The CDR3 is made up of 13 amino acids. CDR3 bases: TGTGCCAGCAGCAGACAGGTTAATGAAAAACTGTTTTTT. Residues: CASSRQVNEKLFF.

The chain carries TRBV18 and TRBJ1-1, with D maybe TRBD1 (5 bases). The CDR3 has 17 amino acids. V was clipped by 3 bases and J by 0 bases, with 17 bases between them. Germline values: CDR1 KGHSH, CDR2 LQKENI. The CDR3 reads CASSPLGGNFMNTEAFF. The CDR3 DNA reads TGTGCCAGCTCACCGCTCGGGGGGAATTTTATGAACACTGAAGCTTTCTTT. The whole variable domain, remainder taken from reference TRBV18 and TRBJ1-1, is NAGVMQNPRHLVRRRGQEARLRCSPMKGHSHVYWYRQLPEEGLKFMVYLQKENIIDESGMPKERFSAEFPKEGPSILRIQQVVRGDSAAYFCASSPLGGNFMNTEAFFGQGTRLTVV.

V usage is TRBV6-5 and J usage is TRBJ2-3; D remains ambiguous. Per the germline V gene, CDR1 is MNHEY and CDR2 is SVGAGI. Trimming took 7 bases from V and 0 from J, leaving 11 bases between them. This CDR3 has 14 residues. DNA of the CDR3: TGTGCCAGCACGCGGCGGTCTAGCACAGATACGCAGTATTTT. This sequence encodes CASTRRSSTDTQYF.

The chain carries TRBV7-2 and TRBJ1-5; unclear D gene. In germline, CDR1 is SGHTA, CDR2 FQGNSA. V lost 1 base to trimming and J lost 0 bases, with 10 bases between them. The CDR3 length is 16 residues. The CDR3 spells CASSLGSRASNQPQHF. CDR3 bases: TGTGCCAGCAGCTTAGGAAGCCGGGCTAGCAATCAGCCCCAGCATTTT.

The chain links TRBV7-9 to TRBJ2-2, with unresolved D. Germline V gives CDR1 SEHNR, CDR2 FQNEAQ (reference sequence). Trimming took off 0 bases at V and 3 bases at J, with 5 bases between the two ends. The CDR3 sequence is 14 residues long. The CDR3 sequence is CASSLAAYTGELFF. CDR3 nucleotides: TGTGCCAGCAGCTTAGCGGCCTACACCGGGGAGCTGTTTTTT.

This rearrangement joins TRBV18 to TRBJ2-2; possible D gene TRBD2, 5 bases. The ends were cut back, 3 bases at V and 2 bases at J, with 10 bases in the middle. CDR3 size: 15 residues. Germline V gives CDR1 KGHSH, CDR2 LQKENI. DNA for the CDR3: TGTGCCAGCTCACCCACTACTAGAAACACCGGGGAGCTGTTTTTT. Translated: CASSPTTRNTGELFF.

Only one count was recorded for this clone. The rearrangement uses TRBV2 and TRBJ1-4, with 7 bases lining up with TRBD1. The CDR3 length is 18 residues. CDR1 is SNHLY, CDR2 FYNNEI, per germline. Unmatched junction bases numbered 18, after V lost 7 bases and J lost 4 bases. This CDR3 reads CASTTPRGQGRINEKLFF. The DNA for the CDR3 is TGTGCCAGCACCACTCCAAGGGGGCAGGGACGGATTAATGAAAAACTGTTTTTT.

V gene TRBV5-4 combines with J gene TRBJ2-7; TRBD2 might be the D (7 bases). CDR1 SGHNT and CDR2 YYREEE come from the germline V gene (reference sequence). Between the trimmed V and J ends, which lost 4 bases and 5 bases, there was a span of 13 bases. This CDR3 contains 13 residues. Here the CDR3 reads CASSQTGGNEQYF. The CDR3 DNA sequence: TGTGCCAGCAGCCAAACGGGGGGCAACGAGCAGTACTTC.

This chain links TRBV11-2 with TRBJ1-4; possibly TRBD1 for D (5 bases). Trimming pared 0 bases from V and 7 bases from J, leaving 15 bases between. Germline lookup yields CDR1 SGHAT and CDR2 FQNNGV. The CDR3 covers 16 residues. The CDR3 loop is CASSLDVGGTGEKLFF. Here the CDR3 DNA reads TGTGCCAGCAGCTTAGATGTCGGGGGTACGGGTGAAAAACTGTTTTTT.

This chain links TRBV12-1 with TRBJ2-4; the table gives TRBD2 as D, unverified against the DNA. TRBV12-1 is classified as a pseudogene. There are 16 residues in the CDR3. In DNA form, the CDR3 reads TGTGCCAGCAGTCCCGGACTAATACTAGCCAAAAACATTCAGTACTTC. It translates to CASSPGLILAKNIQYF.